This T cell receptor (beta chain) was recorded in a study of immune evolution from preneoplasia to lung adenocarcinoma. Clones were read by immunoSEQ multiplex PCR, and TCRdb kept only the in-frame ones, dropping some. The table includes around 6,100 clones, about 77% detected once. Concerning this clone: Its specificity is unknown.

Study-wide results and caveats: KRAS-mutant nodules had the highest T cell clonality. Later-stage lesions appeared to have more T cells, more diversity, less clonality. Normal lung had the highest top T cell clone frequencies.

Two lung cancer pathologists independently confirmed each histologic diagnosis. The material sequenced was FFPE minimally invasive lung adenocarcinoma tissue. The source of this sequence is a person aged 50 or older with lung adenocarcinoma.

The CDR3 loop reads CASSLTGNEQFF. The CDR3 DNA follows: TGTGCCAGCAGCCTTACAGGCAATGAGCAGTTCTTC. The chain combines TRBV14 with TRBJ2-1; the D gene is possibly TRBD1 (5 bases). This CDR3 spans 12 amino acids. The germline CDR1 and CDR2 sequences are SGHDN and FVKESK. Trimming took off 4 bases at V and 6 bases at J, with 7 bases between the two ends.